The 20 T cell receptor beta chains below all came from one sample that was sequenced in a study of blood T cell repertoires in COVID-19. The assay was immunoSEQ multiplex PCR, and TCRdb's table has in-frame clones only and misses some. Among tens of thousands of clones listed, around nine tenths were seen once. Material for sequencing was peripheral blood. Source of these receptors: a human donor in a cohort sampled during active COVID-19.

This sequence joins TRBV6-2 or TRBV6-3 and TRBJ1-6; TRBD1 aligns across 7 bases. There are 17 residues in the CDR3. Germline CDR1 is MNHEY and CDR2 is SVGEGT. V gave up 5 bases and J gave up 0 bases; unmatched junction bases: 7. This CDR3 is CASSLRGQASYNSPLHF. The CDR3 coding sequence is TGTGCCAGCAGTCTCCGTGGACAGGCCTCCTATAATTCACCCCTCCACTTT.

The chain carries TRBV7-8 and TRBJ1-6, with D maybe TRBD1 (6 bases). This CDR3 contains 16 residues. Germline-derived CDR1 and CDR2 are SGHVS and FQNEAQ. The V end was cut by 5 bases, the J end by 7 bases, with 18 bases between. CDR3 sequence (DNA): TGTGCCAGCAGCCCATGGGGGCTACAGGGAAATTCACCCCTCCACTTT. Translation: CASSPWGLQGNSPLHF.

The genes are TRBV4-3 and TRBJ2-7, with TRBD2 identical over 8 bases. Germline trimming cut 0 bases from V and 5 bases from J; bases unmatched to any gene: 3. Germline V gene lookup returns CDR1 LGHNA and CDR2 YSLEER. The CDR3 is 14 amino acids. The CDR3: CASSQETSVDEQYF. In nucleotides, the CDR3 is TGCGCCAGCAGCCAAGAGACTAGCGTCGACGAGCAGTACTTC.

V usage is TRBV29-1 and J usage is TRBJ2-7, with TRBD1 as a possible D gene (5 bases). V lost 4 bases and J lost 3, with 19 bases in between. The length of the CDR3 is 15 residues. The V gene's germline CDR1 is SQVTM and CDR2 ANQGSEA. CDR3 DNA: TGCAGCGTTGCAGAGTTTAGGACAAGTGGCTACGAGCAGTACTTC. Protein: CSVAEFRTSGYEQYF.

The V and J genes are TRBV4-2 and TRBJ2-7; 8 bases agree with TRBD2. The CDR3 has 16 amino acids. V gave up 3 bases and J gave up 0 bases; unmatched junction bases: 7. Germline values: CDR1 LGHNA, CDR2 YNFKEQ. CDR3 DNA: TGTGCCAGCAGCCACAACTCGGGGGGGTCCTCCTACGAGCAGTACTTC. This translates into CASSHNSGGSSYEQYF.

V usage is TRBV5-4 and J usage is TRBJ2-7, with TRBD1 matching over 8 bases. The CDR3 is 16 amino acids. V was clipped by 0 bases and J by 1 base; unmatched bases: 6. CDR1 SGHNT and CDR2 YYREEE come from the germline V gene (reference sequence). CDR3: CASSLAGGQASYEQYF. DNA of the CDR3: TGTGCCAGCAGCTTGGCCGGGGGACAGGCGTCCTACGAGCAGTACTTC.

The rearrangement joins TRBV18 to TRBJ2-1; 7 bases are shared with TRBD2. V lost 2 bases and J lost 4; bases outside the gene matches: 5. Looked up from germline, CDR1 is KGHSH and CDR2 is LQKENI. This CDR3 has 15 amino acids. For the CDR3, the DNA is TGTGCCAGCTCACCAAAAGCGGGAACGTACAATGAGCAGTTCTTC. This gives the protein CASSPKAGTYNEQFF. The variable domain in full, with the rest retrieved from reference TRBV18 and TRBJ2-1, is NAGVMQNPRHLVRRRGQEARLRCSPMKGHSHVYWYRQLPEEGLKFMVYLQKENIIDESGMPKERFSAEFPKEGPSILRIQQVVRGDSAAYFCASSPKAGTYNEQFFGPGTRLTVL.

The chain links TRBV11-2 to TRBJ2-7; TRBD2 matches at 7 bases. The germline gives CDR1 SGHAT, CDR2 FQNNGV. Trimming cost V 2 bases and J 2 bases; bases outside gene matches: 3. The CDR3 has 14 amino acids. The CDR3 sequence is CASSLLGRPYEQYF. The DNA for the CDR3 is TGTGCCAGCAGCTTACTCGGGAGGCCCTACGAGCAGTACTTC. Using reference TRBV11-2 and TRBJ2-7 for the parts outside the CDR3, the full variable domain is EAGVAQSPRYKIIEKRQSVAFWCNPISGHATLYWYQQILGQGPKLLIQFQNNGVVDDSQLPKDRFSAERLKGVDSTLKIQPAKLEDSAVYLCASSLLGRPYEQYFGPGTRLTVT.

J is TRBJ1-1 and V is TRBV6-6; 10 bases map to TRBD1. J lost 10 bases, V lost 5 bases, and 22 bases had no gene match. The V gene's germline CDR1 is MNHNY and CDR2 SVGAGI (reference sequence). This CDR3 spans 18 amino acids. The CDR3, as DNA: TGTGCCAGCAGTCCTCTATCAGGGACAGGGGACGACGTTGGATCAGCTTTCTTT. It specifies CASSPLSGTGDDVGSAFF.

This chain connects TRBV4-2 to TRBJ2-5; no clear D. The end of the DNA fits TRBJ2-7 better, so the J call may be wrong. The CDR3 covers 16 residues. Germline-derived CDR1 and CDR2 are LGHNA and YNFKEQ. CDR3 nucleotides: TGTGCCAGCAGCCAAGAAACCGACTCGAGCTTCTACGAGCAGTACTTC. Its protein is CASSQETDSSFYEQYF.

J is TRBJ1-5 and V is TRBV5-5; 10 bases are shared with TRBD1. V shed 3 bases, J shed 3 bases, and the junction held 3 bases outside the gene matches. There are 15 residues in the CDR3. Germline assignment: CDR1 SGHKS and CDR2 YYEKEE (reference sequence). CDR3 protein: CASSSGTGANQPQHF. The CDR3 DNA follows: TGTGCCAGCAGCTCCGGGACAGGGGCCAATCAGCCCCAGCATTTT.

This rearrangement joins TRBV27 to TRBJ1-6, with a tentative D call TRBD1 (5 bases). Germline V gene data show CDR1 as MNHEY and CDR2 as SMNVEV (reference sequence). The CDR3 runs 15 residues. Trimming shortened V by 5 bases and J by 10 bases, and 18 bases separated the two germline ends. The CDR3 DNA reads TGTGCCAGCAGTCCAGACCGGGACTCCGGGTCACCCCTCCACTTT. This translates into CASSPDRDSGSPLHF.

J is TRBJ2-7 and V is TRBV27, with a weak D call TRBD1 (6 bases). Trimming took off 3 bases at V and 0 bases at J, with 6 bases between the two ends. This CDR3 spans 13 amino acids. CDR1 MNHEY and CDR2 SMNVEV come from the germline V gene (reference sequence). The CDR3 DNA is TGTGCCAGCAGTTTCAGGGGCTCCTACGAGCAGTACTTC. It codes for CASSFRGSYEQYF.

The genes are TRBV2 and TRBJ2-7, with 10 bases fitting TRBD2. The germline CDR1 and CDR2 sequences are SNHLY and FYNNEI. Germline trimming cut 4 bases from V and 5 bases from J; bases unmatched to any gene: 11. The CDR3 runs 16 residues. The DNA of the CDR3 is TGTGCCAGCAGTGGTCCAGCGGGGGGGGTCCGAGACGAGCAGTACTTC. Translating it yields CASSGPAGGVRDEQYF.

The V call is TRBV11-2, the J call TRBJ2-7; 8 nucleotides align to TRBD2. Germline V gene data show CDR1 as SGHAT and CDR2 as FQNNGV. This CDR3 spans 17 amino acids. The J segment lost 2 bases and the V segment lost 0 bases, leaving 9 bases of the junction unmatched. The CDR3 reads CASSLDRGGGPPYEQYF. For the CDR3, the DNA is TGTGCCAGCAGCTTAGATCGAGGCGGGGGGCCCCCCTACGAGCAGTACTTC.

The CDR3 reads CASSLQGANGYTF. The CDR3 coding sequence is TGTGCCAGTAGTCTGCAGGGGGCGAATGGCTACACCTTC. V usage is TRBV19 and J usage is TRBJ1-2, with 8 bases matching TRBD1. Germline V gene sequence: CDR1 LNHDA, CDR2 SQIVND (reference sequence). The V gene end was trimmed by 5 bases and the J gene end by 6 bases; junction bases not matched to a gene: 5. This CDR3 comprises 13 residues.

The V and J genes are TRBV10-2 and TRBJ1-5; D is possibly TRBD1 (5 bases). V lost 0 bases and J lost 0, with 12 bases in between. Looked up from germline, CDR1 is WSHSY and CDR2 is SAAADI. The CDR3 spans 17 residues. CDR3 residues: CASSESGGGYSNQPQHF. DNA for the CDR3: TGCGCCAGCAGTGAGTCGGGGGGAGGCTATAGCAATCAGCCCCAGCATTTT.

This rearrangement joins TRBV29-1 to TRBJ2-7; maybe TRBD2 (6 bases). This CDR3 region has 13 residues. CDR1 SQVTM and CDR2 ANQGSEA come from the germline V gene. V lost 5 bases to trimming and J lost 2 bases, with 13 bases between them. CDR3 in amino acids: CSVLGGKTYEQYF. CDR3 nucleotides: TGCAGCGTTCTTGGAGGGAAAACCTACGAGCAGTACTTC.

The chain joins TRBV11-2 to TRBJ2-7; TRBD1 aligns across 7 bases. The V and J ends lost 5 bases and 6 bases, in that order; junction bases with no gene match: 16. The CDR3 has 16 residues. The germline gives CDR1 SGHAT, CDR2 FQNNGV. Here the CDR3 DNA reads TGTGCCAGCAGCCCTCTCCGACAGGGCTCCTTTGCCGAGCAGTACTTC. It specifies CASSPLRQGSFAEQYF.

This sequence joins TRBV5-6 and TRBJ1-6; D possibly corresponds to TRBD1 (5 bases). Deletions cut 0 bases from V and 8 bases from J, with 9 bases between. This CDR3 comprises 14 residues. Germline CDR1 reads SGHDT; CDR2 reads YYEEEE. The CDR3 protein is CASSLGQGHSPLHF. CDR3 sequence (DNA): TGTGCCAGCAGCTTGGGGCAGGGTCATTCACCCCTCCACTTT.